This T cell receptor beta chain comes out of a study of cytomegalovirus exposure and HLA in healthy donors. Study summary: One earlier analysis, a look at about 179 million T cells, found about 100 million unique TCR beta sequences. An early data release held around 80 million unique TCRs from HLA-typed donors. Points from the study as a whole: Excluded were some V segments that proved indistinguishable, including TRBV6-2 and TRBV6-3. Several of the most significant clusters appeared, in a later analysis, to be linked to common viral pathogens.

In germline, CDR1 is SGHRS, CDR2 YFSETQ. This CDR3 spans 14 amino acids. Trimming at V came to 4 bases and at J to 0 bases, leaving 3 bases not matched to a gene. A note on this clone: The antigen is undetermined.

In the PCR, 60 Vbeta and 13 Jbeta primers were used. This table comes from immunoSEQ multiplex PCR, and its TCRdb copy is limited to in-frame clones, with some not included. The sample yields about 160,000 clones, about two thirds seen once. The TCR was taken from a woman in her 30s in good health and CMV-seronegative. The gene calls are TRBV5-1 and TRBJ2-7, with TRBD2 matching 8 bases. Source material: PBMCs. The CDR3 region is CASSTTSGSYEQYF. The CDR3 nucleotides are TGCGCCAGCAGCACCACTAGCGGCTCCTACGAGCAGTACTTC.